One sample yielded the 26 T cell receptor beta chains listed below, sequenced in a study. TCRdb recomputed calls from the 5' RACE reads with MiXCR, one row per CDR3 protein. The sample lists around 50,000 distinct CDR3 sequences, under 20% occurring once. Specimen: naive CD4+ T cells sorted from blood. This sample's subset: naive CD4+ T cells, CD4+CD45RA+CD25-. The receptors originated from a female donor with breast cancer.

This chain links TRBV7-2 with TRBJ2-1, with D possibly TRBD2 on 6 matching bases. Trimming took 0 bases from V and 5 from J, leaving 11 bases between them. The CDR3 sequence is 15 residues long. Per germline, CDR1 SGHTA and CDR2 FQGNSA. In nucleotides, the CDR3 is TGTGCCAGCAGCTTAGCGAGCGGGTGGGACAATGAGCAGTTCTTC. Protein sequence: CASSLASGWDNEQFF.

This clonotype was counted only a few times. The chain combines TRBV5-1 with TRBJ2-7, with no clear D. Trimming took off 0 bases at V and 1 base at J, with 11 bases between the two ends. CDR3 length: 15 amino acids. CDR1 SGHRS and CDR2 YFSETQ come from the germline V gene. This chain's CDR3 is CASSLVRGKSYEQYF. The DNA for the CDR3 is TGCGCCAGCAGCTTGGTTCGCGGTAAATCCTACGAGCAGTACTTC.

This clonotype was seen more than once but under ten times. The chain carries TRBV2 and TRBJ1-6; TRBD1 agrees at 7 bases. This CDR3 is 17 amino acids long. After removal of 2 bases from V and 8 bases from J, the junction contained 12 bases not matched to a gene. CDR1 is SNHLY, CDR2 FYNNEI, per germline. CDR3 in DNA: TGTGCCAGCAGTGAAATCGGGGTGACAGGGAACCATTCACCCCTCCACTTT. It specifies CASSEIGVTGNHSPLHF.

The chain is built from TRBV5-1 and TRBJ2-1; 11 bases align to TRBD2. The CDR3 is made up of 15 amino acids. Trimming at V came to 0 bases and at J to 8 bases, leaving 4 bases not matched to a gene. The germline gives CDR1 SGHRS, CDR2 YFSETQ. The CDR3 bases are TGCGCCAGCAGCTTGGCCCTAGCGGGAGGAGATGAGCAGTTCTTC. It encodes CASSLALAGGDEQFF.

CDR3 sequence: CASSSILAGYNEQFF. The DNA of the CDR3 is TGTGCCAGCAGCTCCATACTAGCGGGGTACAATGAGCAGTTCTTC. J is TRBJ2-1 and V is TRBV7-6, with 10 bases that match TRBD2. This CDR3 has 15 amino acids. With 4 bases clipped from V and 4 bases from J, the junction kept 4 bases outside the gene matches. CDR1 is SGHVS and CDR2 is FNYEAQ in the germline V gene.

A word on this clonotype: This may come from a read error, since a much larger clone is one base off. The chain couples TRBV24-1 to TRBJ2-7; maybe TRBD1 (7 bases). Germline-derived CDR1 and CDR2 are KGHDR and SFDVKD. The V gene lost 4 bases and the J gene lost 3 bases, with 18 bases spanning the gap. The CDR3 contains 16 residues. In DNA, the CDR3 is TGTGCCACCAGTGAGGGGGAGACAGGGAGGAGCTACGAGCAGTACTTC. This translates into CATSEGETGRSYEQYF.

This clonotype was counted only a few times. V and J are TRBV6-1 and TRBJ2-1; TRBD2 might be the D (6 bases). The CDR3 length is 13 residues. V lost 7 bases, J lost 9 bases, and 16 bases lay in between. CDR1 and CDR2 from the germline V gene are MNHNS and SASEGT. The CDR3 loop reads CASTNTLGGEQFF. The CDR3, as DNA: TGTGCCAGCACCAACACCTTGGGAGGTGAGCAGTTCTTC.

V usage is TRBV5-1 and J usage is TRBJ2-6; 9 bases line up with TRBD1. The CDR3 totals 17 residues. The germline gives CDR1 SGHRS, CDR2 YFSETQ. Trimming removed 2 bases from V and 1 base from J; junction bases left unmatched: 4. CDR3 loop: CASSLQGALSGANVLTF. As DNA, the CDR3 is TGCGCCAGCAGCTTACAGGGGGCGCTTTCTGGGGCCAACGTCCTGACTTTC.

The V call is TRBV20-1, the J call TRBJ2-5, with D maybe TRBD2 (6 bases). Germline V gene data show CDR1 as DFQATT and CDR2 as SNEGSKA (reference sequence). The V end lost 3 bases, the J end lost 5 bases, and 16 bases lay between the germline ends. This CDR3 contains 14 residues. The chain's CDR3 is CSAREGPGAETQYF. The CDR3 DNA reads as TGCAGTGCTAGGGAGGGGCCCGGGGCCGAGACCCAGTACTTC.

Many counts were recorded for this clonotype. The gene calls are TRBV11-2 and TRBJ2-1, with TRBD2 matching over 12 bases. Germline assignment: CDR1 SGHAT and CDR2 FQNNGV. J lost 7 bases, V lost 4 bases, and 8 bases had no gene match. The CDR3 length is 16 residues. CDR3 sequence: CASSSLAGGQTNEQFF. CDR3 in DNA: TGTGCCAGCAGCTCACTAGCGGGAGGCCAAACAAATGAGCAGTTCTTC.

The V and J genes are TRBV20-1 and TRBJ1-5; D not resolved. The germline V gene encodes CDR1 DFQATT and CDR2 SNEGSKA (reference sequence). CDR3 size: 12 residues. Trimming left V 7 bases short and J 3 bases short, with 10 bases between. The CDR3 spells CSVPVTNQPQHF. In DNA form, the CDR3 reads TGCAGTGTACCGGTTACCAATCAGCCCCAGCATTTT.

V usage is TRBV5-1 and J usage is TRBJ1-1; D is unresolved. The V gene lost 4 bases and the J gene lost 5 bases, with 18 bases spanning the gap. This CDR3 comprises 15 residues. Germline V gene lookup returns CDR1 SGHRS and CDR2 YFSETQ. The CDR3 loop is CASSLVDGTTTEAFF. Here the CDR3 DNA reads TGCGCCAGCAGCCTGGTAGACGGTACAACAACTGAAGCTTTCTTT.

The V and J genes are TRBV24-1 and TRBJ2-3; TRBD2 agrees at 7 bases. Germline trimming cut 3 bases from V and 5 bases from J; bases unmatched to any gene: 10. Germline CDR1 is KGHDR and CDR2 is SFDVKD. The CDR3 runs 16 residues. The CDR3 spells CATSDPAGGRGDTQYF. The DNA for the CDR3 is TGTGCCACCAGTGATCCCGCTGGCGGGAGAGGAGATACGCAGTATTTT.

This clonotype turned up a few times. The chain is built from TRBV5-1 and TRBJ1-4; D remains unclear. Germline V gene lookup returns CDR1 SGHRS and CDR2 YFSETQ. The V gene lost 0 bases and the J gene lost 8 bases, with 14 bases spanning the gap. The CDR3 runs 15 residues. CDR3 amino acids: CASSLGGLRNEKLFF. The CDR3 region has the DNA TGCGCCAGCAGCTTGGGCGGACTAAGAAACGAAAAACTGTTTTTT.

This clonotype was found a few times. J is TRBJ2-1 and V is TRBV28; 7 positions match TRBD1. Germline values: CDR1 MDHEN, CDR2 SYDVKM. V lost 5 bases and J lost 9; bases outside the gene matches: 16. CDR3 size: 16 residues. Here the CDR3 reads CASSTRDSYTIGEQFF. For the CDR3, the DNA is TGTGCCAGCAGTACCCGGGACAGCTATACAATTGGTGAGCAGTTCTTC.

This clonotype was counted between two and nine times. The V and J genes are TRBV7-9 and TRBJ2-2; no clear D. CDR1 and CDR2 from the germline V gene are SEHNR and FQNEAQ (reference sequence). The CDR3 is 12 amino acids. Trimming pared 1 base from V and 5 bases from J, leaving 2 bases between. CDR3 DNA sequence: TGTGCCAGCAGCTTAGAAACCGGGGAGCTGTTTTTT. This translates into CASSLETGELFF. The variable domain in full, completed from reference TRBV7-9 and TRBJ2-2, reads DTGVSQNPRHKITKRGQNVTFRCDPISEHNRLYWYRQTLGQGPEFLTYFQNEAQLEKSRLLSDRFSAERPKGSFSTLEIQRTEQGDSAMYLCASSLETGELFFGEGSRLTVL.

As to this clonotype: A much more abundant neighbour one base away suggests this may be a read error. The chain couples TRBV7-2 to TRBJ2-7, with 10 nucleotides matching TRBD1. Germline CDR1 SGHTA, CDR2 FQGNSA. The CDR3 is 14 amino acids. The CDR3 sequence: CASSFGTGEYELYF. The CDR3 region has the DNA TGTGCCAGCAGCTTCGGGACAGGGGAGTACGAGCTGTACTTC.

The chain is built from TRBV5-1 and TRBJ1-1; possibly TRBD1 for D (5 bases). Trimming took 1 base from V and 1 from J, leaving 8 bases between them. This CDR3 region has 14 residues. Germline-derived CDR1 and CDR2 are SGHRS and YFSETQ. The CDR3, as DNA: TGCGCCAGCAGCTTGCAGGGATCGAACACTGAAGCTTTCTTT. Protein sequence: CASSLQGSNTEAFF.

The table lists this clonotype with a few counts. In DNA form, the CDR3 reads TGCGCCAGCAGCTTGGATTCTACAGGGTTAATCTACAATGAGCAGTTCTTC. Protein: CASSLDSTGLIYNEQFF. The chain uses TRBV5-1 and TRBJ2-1; tentatively, D is TRBD1 (6 bases). Trimming pared 0 bases from V and 3 bases from J, leaving 16 bases between. The CDR3 runs 17 residues. Per the germline V gene, CDR1 is SGHRS and CDR2 is YFSETQ. The full variable domain, with the rest looked up from reference TRBV5-1 and TRBJ2-1, is KAGVTQTPRYLIKTRGQQVTLSCSPISGHRSVSWYQQTPGQGLQFLFEYFSETQRNKGNFPGRFSGRQFSNSRSEMNVSTLELGDSALYLCASSLDSTGLIYNEQFFGPGTRLTVL.

With regard to this clonotype: A read error may explain this, as a much larger clone is one base away. J is TRBJ2-7 and V is TRBV5-1; D is possibly TRBD1 (6 bases). The CDR3 totals 14 residues. Germline V gives CDR1 SGHRS, CDR2 YFSETQ. The CDR3 region is CAGSETGLLYEQYF. CDR3 nucleotides: TGCGCCGGCAGCGAGACAGGCCTTCTCTACGAGCAGTACTTC.

CDR3 nucleotides: TGTGCCAGCAGTTCACAGGGAGACGGCTACGAGCAGTACTTC. It encodes CASSSQGDGYEQYF. V usage is TRBV7-3 and J usage is TRBJ2-7; D is possibly TRBD1 (6 bases). There are 14 residues in the CDR3. Germline V gene lookup returns CDR1 SGHTA and CDR2 FQGTGA. Trimming removed 6 bases at V and 3 bases at J, with 15 bases between. Full variable domain (outside the CDR3, taken from reference TRBV7-3 and TRBJ2-7): GAGVSQTPSNKVTEKGKYVELRCDPISGHTALYWYRQSLGQGPEFLIYFQGTGAADDSGLPNDRFFAVRPEGSVSTLKIQRTERGDSAVYLCASSSQGDGYEQYFGPGTRLTVT.

Only a few counts were recorded for this clonotype. The chain joins TRBV29-1 to TRBJ2-5; D not certain. CDR1 SQVTM and CDR2 ANQGSEA come from the germline V gene. V lost 1 base to trimming and J lost 2 bases, with 8 bases between them. The CDR3 runs 13 residues. The CDR3 loop reads CSVEVRQQETQYF. CDR3 nucleotide sequence: TGCAGCGTTGAAGTTAGGCAGCAAGAGACCCAGTACTTC.

Remarks on this clonotype: This CDR3 is missing its conserved last phenylalanine or tryptophan, likely due to a read error. The limits of the CDR3 on the DNA are not certain, so only TCRdb's listed CDR3 is given. The chain links TRBV11-2 to TRBJ1-4. The CDR3 spans 15 amino acids, including both terminal residues. Looked up from germline, CDR1 is SGHAT and CDR2 is FQNNGV. CDR3 region: CASRAIGRLNEKLVY.

This clonotype was recorded at least ten times. The chain links TRBV5-3 to TRBJ1-2; possibly TRBD1 for D (5 bases). TRBV5-3 is recorded as an ORF, its role being uncertain. With 4 bases removed from V and 1 base from J, the gap between germline ends came to 11 bases. This CDR3 is 14 amino acids long. The CDR3 region has the DNA TGTGCCAGAAGCCCCGACAGCCTTAACTATGGCTACACCTTC. Translated: CARSPDSLNYGYTF.

This clonotype was detected a few times. CDR3 residues: CASTAGANVLTF. Here the CDR3 DNA reads TGTGCCAGCACCGCTGGGGCCAACGTCCTGACTTTC. The chain employs TRBV6-1 and TRBJ2-6, with D unclear. The CDR3 consists of 12 residues. V was trimmed by 7 bases and J by 2 bases, leaving 3 bases between them. CDR1 and CDR2 (germline): MNHNS, SASEGT.

Only a few counts were recorded for this clonotype. This chain links TRBV20-1 with TRBJ2-7, with D possibly TRBD1 on 6 matching bases. This CDR3 contains 11 residues. Germline CDR1 DFQATT, CDR2 SNEGSKA (reference sequence). V was pared by 5 bases and J by 4 bases, with 9 bases between. CDR3 sequence reads: CSAVDRYEQYF. The CDR3 DNA reads as TGCAGTGCTGTGGACAGATACGAGCAGTACTTC.